Sequencing of this T cell receptor beta chain was carried out in a study of blood T cells in healthy people across ages. Findings and caveats of the study: Long-lived donors had more naive CD4+ cells and higher diversity than aged donors. Expanded clonotype changes were possibly confounded by unknown donor CMV status.

With regard to this clonotype: Its cognate antigen is unknown. The junction does not match germline at one end; this may be a read error.

CDR1 DFQATT and CDR2 SNEGSKA come from the germline V gene (reference sequence). This CDR3 region has 12 residues. Combining a sample-barcoded 5' primer with a J-beta primer mix, a second PCR ran for roughly 7 to 12 cycles. From the 5' RACE reads, TCRdb called clonotypes with MiXCR, one entry per CDR3 protein. The data contain some 640,000 distinct CDR3 sequences, 49% of them singletons. The sequencing sample was made of blood. The clonotype originates from an older woman in good health. This chain uses TRBV20-1 with TRBJ1-2, with D maybe TRBD1 (5 bases). Here the CDR3 reads CRSRDRNYGYTF. The CDR3 DNA is TGTCGAAGCCGGGACCGCAACTATGGCTACACCTTC.